A selection of T cell receptor beta chains follows, all from one sample in a study of beta chain features in type 1 diabetes. The assay was immunoSEQ multiplex PCR, and TCRdb's table has in-frame clones only and misses some. This table holds about 160,000 clones, 7% to 10% found once. Sequencing input: central memory CD4+ T cells from blood. All receptors come from a woman aged 18-29 years in good health. Each CDR3 is given with its conserved first and last residue. The D gene is left open where the match is weak.

TRBV6-5	TRBJ2-1	TRBD1	CASSYFRGPPTPEQFF
TRBV30	TRBJ2-3	-	CAWSGTSPDTQYF
TRBV4-3	TRBJ1-4	-	CASSQGNGLSTNEKLFF
TRBV30	TRBJ1-3	TRBD1	CAWSTGQARGNTIYF
TRBV7-8	TRBJ1-5	-	CASRQGRGQPQHF
TRBV2	TRBJ1-2	TRBD1	CASRTGEANYGYTF
TRBV11-3	TRBJ2-7	TRBD2	CASSTGEAGGAYEQYF
TRBV30	TRBJ1-4	-	CACSRDSEKLFF
TRBV15	TRBJ1-2	-	CATSRDEGRGYTF
TRBV27	TRBJ1-1	-	CASSHPGRVNTEAFF
TRBV19	TRBJ2-5	-	CASSLLAETQYF
TRBV27	TRBJ2-7	TRBD1	CASSSFTGTGESEQYF
TRBV4-1	TRBJ2-3	-	CASSQETSSTDTQYF
TRBV7-2	TRBJ1-1	TRBD1	CASSFHRGRPMNTEAFF
TRBV11-2	TRBJ2-5	TRBD2	CASSLGRSGRAGETQYF
TRBV30	TRBJ2-1	TRBD2	CAWNAGGALSVRQFF
TRBV5-1	TRBJ2-2	TRBD1	CASSPGTANTGELFF
TRBV4-1	TRBJ2-1	-	CASSQVNLVSYNEQFF
TRBV25-1	TRBJ1-2	-	CASLRPSAYGYTF
TRBV5-1	TRBJ2-2	TRBD2	CASSLAGDYGELFF
TRBV13	TRBJ1-2	-	CASSLGGTGYTF
TRBV7-9	TRBJ1-1	-	CASSPGVDTEAFF
TRBV7-2	TRBJ2-7	-	CASSLESGYEQYF
TRBV5-1	TRBJ1-1	-	CASRFGQLLAEAFF
TRBV11-3	TRBJ2-7	-	CASSLGGETYEQYF
TRBV7-9	TRBJ1-1	-	CASSLGQAEAFF
TRBV6-1	TRBJ1-2	TRBD1	CASSEWTGPNYGYTF
TRBV2	TRBJ2-5	TRBD2	CASRAGLADLETQYF
TRBV19	TRBJ1-2	TRBD1	CASKADRADYGYTF